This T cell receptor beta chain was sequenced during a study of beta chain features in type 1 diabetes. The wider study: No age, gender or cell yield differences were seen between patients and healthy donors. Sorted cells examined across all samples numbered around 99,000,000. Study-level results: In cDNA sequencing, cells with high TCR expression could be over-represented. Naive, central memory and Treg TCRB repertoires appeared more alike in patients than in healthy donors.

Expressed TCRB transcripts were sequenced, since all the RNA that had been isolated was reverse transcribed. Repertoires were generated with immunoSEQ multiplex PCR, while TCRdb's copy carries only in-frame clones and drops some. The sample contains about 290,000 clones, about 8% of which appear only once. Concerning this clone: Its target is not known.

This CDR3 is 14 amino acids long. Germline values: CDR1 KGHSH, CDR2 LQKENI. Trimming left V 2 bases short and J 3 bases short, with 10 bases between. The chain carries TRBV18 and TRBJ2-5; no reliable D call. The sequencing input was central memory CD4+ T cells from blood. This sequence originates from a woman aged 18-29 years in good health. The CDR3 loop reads CASSPGSAEETQYF. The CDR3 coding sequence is TGTGCCAGCTCACCAGGTTCAGCCGAAGAGACCCAGTACTTC.